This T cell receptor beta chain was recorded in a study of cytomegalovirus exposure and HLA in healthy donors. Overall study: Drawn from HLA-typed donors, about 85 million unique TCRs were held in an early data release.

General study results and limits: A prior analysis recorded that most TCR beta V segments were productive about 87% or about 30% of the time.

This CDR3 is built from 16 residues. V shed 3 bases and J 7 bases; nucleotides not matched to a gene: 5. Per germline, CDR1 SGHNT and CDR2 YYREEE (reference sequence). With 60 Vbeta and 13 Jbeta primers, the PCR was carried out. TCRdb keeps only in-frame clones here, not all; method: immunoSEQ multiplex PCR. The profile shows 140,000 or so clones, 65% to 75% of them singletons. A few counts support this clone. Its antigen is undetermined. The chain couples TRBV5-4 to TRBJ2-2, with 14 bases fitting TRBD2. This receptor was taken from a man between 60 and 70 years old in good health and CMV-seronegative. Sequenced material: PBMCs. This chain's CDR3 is CASSSRLAGGGGELFF. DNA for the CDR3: TGTGCCAGCAGCTCACGACTAGCGGGAGGGGGCGGGGAGCTGTTTTTT.